A selection of T cell receptor beta chains follows, all from one sample in a study of T cell repertoires in cytomegalovirus infection. Their specific antigens are unknown. One entry per CDR3 protein, called by TCRdb with MiXCR from the reads. The data show 35,000 or so distinct CDR3 sequences, about 48% seen once. Sequencing was performed on CD8+ T cells from cultured PBMCs, taken from culture after CMV antigen stimulation. These receptors were obtained from a human donor in good health (CMV status not recorded). Some clones in this sample may be carry-over from other donors' samples. CDR3s include the opening cysteine and the closing phenylalanine or tryptophan. A D gene is named only where the DNA matches it firmly. Expanded clones get a size class; other rows say once, few or many, or leave the size out.

CDR3aa,CDR3nt,d_gene,v_gene,len,j_gene,abundance
CASSSPGQTFDGYTF,TGTGCCAGCAGCTCCCCGGGACAGACTTTTGATGGCTACACCTTC,TRBD1,TRBV12-3/TRBV12-4,15,TRBJ1-2,NA
CASSYLQNPNYGYTF,TGTGCCAGCAGCTATTTACAGAACCCTAACTATGGCTACACCTTC,NA,TRBV7-6,15,TRBJ1-2,NA
CSAQPGTSGSYEQYF,TGCAGTGCTCAACCCGGGACTAGCGGGTCCTACGAGCAGTACTTC,TRBD2,TRBV20-1,15,TRBJ2-7,NA
CASSPTQLTGKIAEAFF,TGTGCCAGCAGTCCTACCCAACTGACAGGGAAGATTGCTGAAGCTTTCTTT,TRBD1,TRBV28,17,TRBJ1-1,NA
CASSLADWTVARSPLPF,TGTGCTAGCAGCTTAGCGGATTGGACAGTGGCTAGGTCACCCCTCCCCTTT,NA,TRBV7-6,17,TRBJ1-6,NA
CASSPPGYEQYF,TGTGCCAGCAGCCCCCCTGGCTACGAGCAGTACTTC,NA,TRBV7-2,12,TRBJ2-7,few
CASSSTFEQYF,TGTGCCAGCAGCTCGACCTTCGAGCAGTACTTC,NA,TRBV7-6,11,TRBJ2-7,NA
CASSLGTGPGNEQFF,TGTGCCAGCAGCCTCGGGACAGGTCCAGGTAATGAGCAGTTCTTC,TRBD1,TRBV7-7,15,TRBJ2-1,NA
CASSQSNGDDRQETQYF,TGCGCCAGCAGTCAATCTAATGGGGACGACAGACAAGAGACCCAGTACTTC,NA,TRBV23-1,17,TRBJ2-5,NA
CASSLAGNRNVYGYTF,TGTGCCAGCAGCTTAGCGGGAAACAGAAACGTCTATGGCTACACCTTC,NA,TRBV7-6,16,TRBJ1-2,NA
CASSFGVTYEQYF,TGCGCCAGCAGCTTTGGGGTCACCTACGAGCAGTACTTC,NA,TRBV5-1,13,TRBJ2-7,NA
CASSHDRFDTQYF,TGTGCCAGCAGCCATGACAGGTTCGATACGCAGTATTTT,NA,TRBV7-8,13,TRBJ2-3,NA
CASSPPGISYNEQFF,TGTGCCAGCAGCCCTCCAGGGATCTCCTACAATGAGCAGTTCTTC,NA,TRBV7-9,15,TRBJ2-1,few
CAISEDRGQKTEAFF,TGTGCCATCAGTGAGGACAGGGGGCAGAAGACTGAAGCTTTCTTT,TRBD1,TRBV10-3,15,TRBJ1-1,NA
CASSSLAGAYNEQFF,TGTGCCAGCAGCTCTCTAGCGGGAGCTTACAATGAGCAGTTCTTC,TRBD2,TRBV7-2,15,TRBJ2-1,few
CASSWGMNTEAFF,TGTGCCAGCAGCTGGGGGATGAACACTGAAGCTTTCTTT,NA,TRBV14,13,TRBJ1-1,NA
CASSGAGSPGELFF,TGTGCCAGCAGCGGGGCAGGAAGTCCCGGGGAGCTGTTTTTT,NA,TRBV7-3,14,TRBJ2-2,few
CASTGGNLNYGYTF,TGTGCCAGCACGGGGGGAAACCTTAACTATGGCTACACCTTC,NA,TRBV28,14,TRBJ1-2,many
CSAPPAGLAGINEQFF,TGCAGCGCCCCCCCAGCGGGATTAGCGGGTATTAATGAGCAGTTCTTC,TRBD2,TRBV29-1,16,TRBJ2-1,few
CASSMGTGSPYEQYF,TGTGCCAGTAGTATGGGGACAGGCTCACCCTACGAGCAGTACTTC,TRBD1,TRBV19,15,TRBJ2-7,NA
CASSPSGGIQETQYF,TGTGCCAGCAGCCCAAGCGGGGGGATCCAAGAGACCCAGTACTTC,TRBD2,TRBV7-6,15,TRBJ2-5,NA
CASSPEANNSPLHF,TGTGCCAGCTCACCAGAGGCGAATAATTCACCCCTCCACTTT,NA,TRBV18,14,TRBJ1-6,few
CASSRVSAGEAFF,TGTGCCAGCAGTCGAGTGTCGGCGGGGGAAGCTTTCTTT,NA,TRBV7-9,13,TRBJ1-1,NA